This T cell receptor (beta chain) was captured by sequencing in a study of Ad26.COV2.S vaccination and SARS-CoV-2 variants. About the study: The authors gave Ad26.COV2.S intramuscularly, either once or twice 56 days apart. Study findings and constraints: The authors reported substantial breadth in spike-specific CD8+ and CD4+ T cell responses after vaccination. Total responses of T cells may have been underestimated by the analyses of TCR breadth and depth.

CDR3 size: 15 residues. J lost 0 bases, V lost 0 bases, and 2 bases had no gene match. Germline V lookup: CDR1 SGHKS, CDR2 YYEKEE (reference sequence). The repertoire was sequenced with immunoSEQ multiplex PCR; TCRdb's copy has only in-frame clones and lacks some. Among about 350,000 clones listed, 80% to 90% were seen once. The treatment is: over 15 received Ad26.COV2.S at low or high dose, single or two shots; 5 received placebo; per-sample allocation not given. Specimens were obtained on day 63 following the first vaccine or placebo injection. An Ad26 vector expressing Wuhan-strain SARS-CoV-2 spike served as the vaccine. As regards this clone: The antigen is undetermined.

The sample in question was peripheral blood, obtained in a trial of Ad26.COV2.S vaccine versus placebo. This receptor was obtained from a person aged 18 to 59 who received the Ad26.COV2.S COVID-19 vaccine or a placebo. The chain uses TRBV5-5 and TRBJ2-7, with 8 bases that match TRBD2. The CDR3 bases are TGTGCCAGCAGCTTGGCGGGGGGGCTCTCCTACGAGCAGTACTTC. This codes for CASSLAGGLSYEQYF.